This TCR beta chain was identified in a study of blood T cells in healthy people across ages (dated by TCRdb to the mid-2010s). Some background on the complete study: In model experiments, roughly one uniquely barcoded TCR beta cDNA molecule per two T cells was captured by template switching. The study measured age-related changes in TCR beta repertoire diversity using deep sequencing normalized with unique cDNA molecular identifiers. Donors were grouped into four age groups: young (average 16 years), middle-aged (over 35), aged (about 60) and long-lived (approximately 82). To avoid experimental bias, donors of different ages were randomly spread across the sequencing lanes. The study analyzed two additional independent replicas of 1 million unique cDNA reads from the same blood draw for two donors, one aged 18 to 29 and one aged 80 or older.

Library construction relied on 5' RACE. TCRdb shows the sequencer as Illumina HiSeq 2500. A second 7 to 11 cycle PCR used a sample-barcoded 5' primer and a J-beta primer mix. A template-switch 5' adaptor carrying 12 random nucleotides introduced a unique molecular identifier onto each TCR beta cDNA molecule. At least 2.5 million CDR3-containing paired-end reads were obtained from each sample. First-strand cDNA synthesis was performed from all RNA using the Mint cDNA synthesis kit, with priming by a TRBC-specific oligonucleotide. Following uracil-DNA glycosylase treatment, a first 18-cycle PCR with universal primers M1SS and BC2_uni_R was performed on all cDNA. For the original study's pipeline: Each sample was normalized by randomly selecting 1 million high-quality reads, each carrying a distinct molecular identifier. Reads with shared molecular identifiers were discarded instead of being binned into consensus sequences. MiTCR, set to a Q25 quality threshold and the strictest error-elimination algorithm, was used for CDR3 identification, clonotype clustering and error correction. Lower-bound total TCR beta diversity was estimated with a nonparametric unseen species model using Euler transformation. In TCRdb, the public reads were trimmed at Q25 with fastp and aligned with MiXCR, with productive beta chains retained. Each entry is one CDR3 protein sequence, shown with its most common DNA and genes. The V and J calls, along with clone size, are taken from TCRdb and not from the paper's own processing. The sample contains about 1.4 million distinct CDR3 sequences, around 59% of them found a single time. 6.7% of the sample comes from the top ten.

The approximately 40 donors, aged 6 to 90 years, were systemically healthy Caucasian individuals from Russia. Ten milliliters of peripheral blood were drawn from each donor into EDTA-treated Vacutainer tubes. PBMCs were isolated by Ficoll-Paque density-gradient centrifugation, with at least 6 million obtained per sample. Total RNA was extracted from PBMCs with Trizol reagent, with at least 5.5 micrograms obtained per sample. For every donor, flow cytometry on a PBMC aliquot measured the percentage of naive CD45RAhigh/CD27high T cells. What the authors observed across the whole study: As age increased, observed TCR beta diversity per million T cells dropped in a roughly linear way, and a significant reduction was already evident by age 40. Bulk unsorted PBMC profiling prevented conclusive comparison of naive and antigen-experienced compartments. Because the CMV infection status of the donors was unknown, age-related changes in expanded clonotypes may potentially have been confounded. Estimates of total diversity from one million sequenced T cells were regarded as lower bounds and underestimates. Compared with the aged group, the long-lived group had more naive CD4+ T cells, fewer expanded clones and increased TCR diversity, suggesting age selection. The percentage of naive T cells measured by flow cytometry correlated strongly with observed TCR beta diversity.

As concerns this clonotype: Which antigen it targets is not known. No qualities accompany the bases; no much larger clone lies one base away.

The V and J ends are trimmed by 0 bases and 8 bases, leaving 13 bases between them. Reading from cysteine to phenylalanine, the CDR3 counts 14 amino acids. The DNA shown is the 42-base CDR3, in frame from base 1. The germline V gene (reference sequence) gives CDR1 as LNHNV and CDR2 as YYDKDF. The sample taken for sequencing was blood. The TCR was taken from a man between 18 and 29 years old in good health. This chain joins TRBV15 to TRBJ1-2, with the D gene too uncertain to name. The base sequence is TGTGCCACCAGCAGAGATCTGGGCAGCCGGGGCTACACCTTC. Its product reads: CATSRDLGSRGYTF. The CDR3 plus the reference TRBV15 and TRBJ1-2 genes for the other parts give the full variable domain: DAMVIQNPRYQVTQFGKPVTLSCSQTLNHNVMYWYQQKSSQAPKLLFHYYDKDFNNEADTPDNFQSRRPNTSFCFLDIRSPGLGDTAMYLCATSRDLGSRGYTFGSGTRLTVV.